This T cell receptor (beta chain) emerged from a study of identical twins. Overall study results and limits: Those out-of-frame alpha sequences shared by twins showed an excess of low generation probability.

CDR1 is DFQATT and CDR2 is SNEGSKA in the germline V gene (reference sequence). V gave up 0 bases and J gave up 2 bases, with 12 bases separating them. The CDR3 loop spans 15 amino acids. TCRdb fed the 5' RACE reads into MiXCR, producing one record per CDR3 protein. The sample consists of hundreds of thousands of distinct CDR3 sequences, about 7.3% of them appearing once. This clonotype came up a few times. Antigen unknown. In addition, the sample was reused for a study of yellow fever vaccine responses in identical twins.

Sequencing input: memory (CD45RO+) T cells sorted from blood. The chain employs TRBV20-1 and TRBJ2-3; no firm D call. The TCR originated in a woman under 30 in good health. CDR3 DNA sequence: TGCAGTGCTAGAGATACGGATAAACCCACAGATACGCAGTATTTT. Encoded protein: CSARDTDKPTDTQYF.